This TCR beta chain was retrieved from a study of OX40 agonist ivuxolimab in advanced cancers. About the investigation overall: The costimulatory receptor OX40 (CD134) was targeted by ivuxolimab, a fully human IgG2 agonistic monoclonal antibody. Intravenous ivuxolimab was administered to patients every 2 weeks at six dose levels: 0.01, 0.1, 0.3, 1.5, 3 and 10 mg/kg. Of the approximately 50 patients in dose escalation, some 20 had hepatocellular carcinoma, some 15 had melanoma, 9 had renal cell carcinoma and 9 had head and neck cancer. The dose-escalation cohort was roughly 87% male with a mean age of approximately 60 years, ranging from roughly 20 to 80. Patients were allowed to have had prior anti-PD-1, anti-PD-L1 or anti-CTLA-4 therapy, and approximately 43% of the dose-escalation patients had previously received checkpoint inhibitors. Three dose-escalation patients achieved partial responses, one with hepatocellular carcinoma and two with cutaneous melanoma. Peripheral TCRbeta sequencing was intended to test whether TCR sequence diversity was altered and clonal T-cell expansion was caused by ivuxolimab. The paper reports the monotherapy dose-escalation portion (N of about 47 patients) of the phase I ivuxolimab trial. Broad study findings and their caveats: Clonal expansion of both CD4+ and CD8+ blood T cells was observed from baseline to week 6 at doses 0.1 to 3.0 mg/kg. After ivuxolimab, more expanded clones were found on average in CD8+ T cells than in CD4+ T cells. Which antigens the clonally expanded peripheral T cells were specific for was not determined. In the 0.1-3.0 mg/kg groups, partial responders had among the lowest normalized peripheral clonal expansion, particularly in CD8+ T cells. Low levels of normalized T-cell clonal expansion were also seen in some patients who did not respond.

In the case of this clone: Its antigen specificity is not known. No quality values exist for individual bases; no much larger clone is one base distant.

Genomic DNA was isolated from the sorted cells so that the TCRbeta CDR3 region could be sequenced. TCRbeta CDR3 regions were sequenced using the immunoSEQ Assay. Entries here come from immuneACCESS through TCRdb and include only in-frame sequences with V and J called. Some clones fail to appear in such tables; in the studies checked, an unresolved V gene covers under half of the shortfall, and the cause of the remainder is unknown. The sample records over 55,000 clones, 77% of which are singletons. The top ten hold about 6% of the sample. Patients with autoimmune disease history or receiving systemic immunosuppression were excluded from the trial. Peripheral blood for TCR sequencing was collected from all dose cohorts at baseline, on cycle 4 day 1, and on cycle 7 day 1. The samples were drawn from a first-in-human, open-label, multicenter phase I dose-escalation trial of ivuxolimab. The trial enrolled adults with locally advanced or metastatic head and neck squamous cell, hepatocellular, melanoma or renal cell carcinoma. Before TCR sequencing, CD4+ T cells and CD8+ T cells from peripheral blood were sorted into separate populations.

The TCR originated in an adult with an advanced solid tumor such as melanoma, head and neck, liver or kidney cancer. The sequences come from CD4+ or CD8+ T cells sorted from blood, collected in a trial of the OX40 agonist ivuxolimab.

The sequenced DNA is TGTGCCAGCTCACCCGCGGAACCCCCAAGGACCCAGTACTTC. Its translation reads: CASSPAEPPRTQYF. This chain joins TRBV18 to TRBJ2-5, with no D gene named confidently. There are 14 amino acids in the CDR3, from cysteine to phenylalanine inclusive. The kept DNA is CDR3 alone, 42 bases in frame from the first base. V is shortened by 3 bases, J by 7 bases, and the region joining them spans 15 bases. CDR1 and CDR2 are read off the germline V gene as KGHSH and LQKENI.